This TCR beta chain is from a study of T cells in Graves' hyperthyroidism and ophthalmopathy. The table lists this clonotype with many counts. Trimming at V came to 1 base and at J to 6 bases, leaving 5 bases not matched to a gene. Germline CDR1 is LGHDT and CDR2 is YNNKEL (reference sequence). The CDR3 length is 14 residues. The TCR beta CDR3 regions underwent amplification using RNA transcripts as the source. A set of HTBI primers served as the primers for a first-round RT-PCR of the TCR CDR3. TCRdb itself ran the multiplex PCR reads through MiXCR, one entry per CDR3 protein. The sample has roughly 500,000 distinct CDR3 sequences, around a fifth seen once; the top ten hold approximately 49%.

The rearrangement uses TRBV3-1 and TRBJ2-7; 8 bases agree with TRBD2. This receptor was identified in a woman aged 70-85 years with Graves' ophthalmopathy. The material sequenced was blood. CDR3 DNA: TGTGCCAGCAGCCAAGGGACTAGCTATGCCGAGCAGTACTTC. Translation gives CASSQGTSYAEQYF.